This T cell receptor (beta chain) was obtained from a study of T cell changes during pregnancy in multiple sclerosis. The protocol was immunoSEQ multiplex PCR, while the TCRdb copy is restricted to in-frame clones and leaves out a portion. The sample gives 90,000 to 95,000 clones, 94% of which show up once; 2% to 2.5% is in the top ten. CDR1 is PRHDT and CDR2 is FYEKMQ in the germline V gene (reference sequence). CDR3 length: 16 amino acids. V was trimmed by 4 bases and J by 0 bases, leaving 16 bases between them. This sample comprised peripheral blood, obtained in the third trimester of pregnancy. The gene calls are TRBV13 and TRBJ2-7; D gene ambiguous. This clonotype originated in a female donor with multiple sclerosis, enrolled in a pregnancy study. CDR3 nucleotide sequence: TGTGCCAGCAGCTCCGCTAAACCCCAGGACTCCTACGAGCAGTACTTC. Translated: CASSSAKPQDSYEQYF.